The sequence of this T cell receptor beta chain was determined in a study of shared T cell receptors in the human thymus. V dropped 5 bases and J dropped 5; count of bases not matched to a gene: 3. The CDR3 loop spans 15 amino acids. Germline CDR1 reads SGHDN; CDR2 reads FVKESK. Repertoires were generated with immunoSEQ multiplex PCR, while TCRdb's copy carries only in-frame clones and drops some. The table lists 600,000 to 900,000 clones, over 75% of them singletons. Separately, the same data were catalogued under a study of human thymus T cells. That source notes: Finnish infants who were healthy and having corrective surgery for congenital heart defects made up the donors. Thymic and blood repertoires showed apparently biased V and J gene usage.

The chain uses TRBV14 and TRBJ2-7, with 16 bases aligning to TRBD2. Sequencing used thymocytes. This clonotype was obtained from a girl under three years old with a congenital heart defect. The CDR3 nucleotides are TGTGCCAGCAGCACTGGGACTAGCGGGGGGGACGAGCAGTACTTC. Translating gives CASSTGTSGGDEQYF.